A single sample gave rise to the 27 T cell receptor beta chains below, sequenced in a study of T cells in Graves' hyperthyroidism and ophthalmopathy. Amplification of TCR beta CDR3 regions used RNA as the template. The HTBI primer set served for first-round RT-PCR of the TCR CDR3. TCRdb called the multiplex PCR reads again in MiXCR, with one record for every CDR3 protein. This sample has about 770,000 distinct CDR3 sequences, with over 15% found just once. The specimen was blood. These receptors were obtained from a woman aged 50 to 65 with Graves' hyperthyroidism that later progressed to Graves' ophthalmopathy.

This clonotype was picked up many times. J is TRBJ2-2 and V is TRBV2, with D possibly TRBD1 on 5 matching bases. CDR1 is SNHLY, CDR2 FYNNEI, per germline. V shed 4 bases and J shed 0 bases, with 15 bases lying between them. This CDR3 is 17 amino acids long. The DNA of the CDR3 is TGTGCCAGCAGTGGAAAGGACAACCTCGCGAACACCGGGGAGCTGTTTTTT. It codes for CASSGKDNLANTGELFF.

This clonotype showed up many times. The genes are TRBV20-1 and TRBJ1-5; D is ambiguous. V was clipped by 3 bases and J by 2 bases, with 11 bases between them. The germline V gene encodes CDR1 DFQATT and CDR2 SNEGSKA (reference sequence). The CDR3 is 14 residues long. The CDR3 DNA follows: TGCAGTGCTAGTGTGAGTATGGGCAATCAGCCCCAGCATTTT. It specifies CSASVSMGNQPQHF.

Notes on this clonotype: This sequence may be a read error, since a much larger clone differs from it by one base. The chain is built from TRBV11-3 and TRBJ1-1; D perhaps matches TRBD1 (6 bases). Between the trimmed V and J ends, which lost 5 bases and 8 bases, there was a span of 12 bases. The germline gives CDR1 SGHNT, CDR2 YENEEA. The CDR3 contains 12 residues. The CDR3 loop is CASSPNGGEAFF. The DNA of the CDR3 is TGTGCCAGCAGCCCTAACGGGGGCGAAGCTTTCTTT.

This clonotype was seen a single time. V gene TRBV6-1 combines with J gene TRBJ1-2; D is possibly TRBD1 (5 bases). V lost 6 bases and J lost 2, with 19 bases in between. This CDR3 contains 16 residues. Germline V gene data show CDR1 as MNHNS and CDR2 as SASEGT. The CDR3 protein is CASSPERGRTNYGYTF. The CDR3 DNA sequence: TGTGCCAGCAGCCCCGAACGGGGGAGGACCAACTATGGCTACACCTTC.

V gene TRBV27 combines with J gene TRBJ1-5; possibly TRBD1 for D (5 bases). Trimming left V 3 bases short and J 4 bases short, with 10 bases between. Germline V gene lookup returns CDR1 MNHEY and CDR2 SMNVEV (reference sequence). This CDR3 has 14 amino acids. CDR3 in DNA: TGTGCCAGCAGTTTTGGGACGGAGAATCAGCCCCAGCATTTT. Translated, it gives CASSFGTENQPQHF.

The chain is built from TRBV25-1 and TRBJ1-1, with a tentative D call TRBD1 (6 bases). Trimming shortened V by 7 bases and J by 4 bases, and 13 bases separated the two germline ends. The germline CDR1 and CDR2 sequences are MGHDK and SYGVNS. The CDR3 has 13 amino acids. The CDR3 nucleotides read TGTGCCAGCAATCTTGGGGGCGGCACTGAAGCTTTCTTT. It yields the protein CASNLGGGTEAFF.

In this sample, this clonotype turned up a few times. This sequence joins TRBV20-1 and TRBJ2-2; 13 bases match TRBD2. The V gene's germline CDR1 is DFQATT and CDR2 SNEGSKA (reference sequence). Losses at the gene ends were 2 bases for V and 4 bases for J; bases not matched to a gene: 1. This CDR3 comprises 15 residues. This CDR3 reads CSARRTSGGTGELFF. The CDR3 coding sequence is TGCAGTGCTAGAAGGACTAGCGGGGGCACCGGGGAGCTGTTTTTT.

This clonotype was seen only a few times. V gene TRBV14 combines with J gene TRBJ1-2, with D unclear. The CDR3 loop spans 13 amino acids. Trimming removed 2 bases from V and 5 bases from J, with 9 bases in between. Per germline, CDR1 SGHDN and CDR2 FVKESK. DNA of the CDR3: TGTGCCAGCAGCCAAAAGGGAGGGTATGGCTACACCTTC. Protein: CASSQKGGYGYTF.

This clonotype was counted at least ten times. The chain recombines TRBV3-1 with TRBJ1-2; a possible D gene is TRBD1 (6 bases). Germline CDR1 reads LGHDT; CDR2 reads YNNKEL (reference sequence). Trimming pared 2 bases from V and 4 bases from J, leaving 20 bases between. The CDR3 runs to 17 residues. CDR3 sequence: CASSQSDTGLAGYGYTF. CDR3 coding DNA: TGTGCCAGCAGCCAATCCGATACAGGGTTAGCCGGCTATGGCTACACCTTC. Filled out from reference TRBV3-1 and TRBJ1-2, the complete variable domain reads DTAVSQTPKYLVTQMGNDKSIKCEQNLGHDTMYWYKQDSKKFLKIMFSYNNKELIINETVPNRFSPKSPDKAHLNLHINSLELGDSAVYFCASSQSDTGLAGYGYTFGSGTRLTVV.

The chain is built from TRBV4-1 and TRBJ1-2, with D hard to call. CDR3 length: 16 residues. Looked up from germline, CDR1 is MGHRA and CDR2 is YSYEKL. Between the trimmed V and J ends, which lost 0 bases and 8 bases, there was a span of 19 bases. The CDR3: CASSQEEGRSRYGYTF. CDR3 DNA sequence: TGCGCCAGCAGCCAAGAAGAGGGCAGGAGCAGGTACGGCTACACCTTC.

This clonotype appeared a few times. The chain uses TRBV9 and TRBJ2-1; D might be TRBD2 (7 bases). This CDR3 has 15 residues. Germline CDR1 is SGDLS and CDR2 is YYNGEE. Deletions cut 0 bases from V and 2 bases from J, with 9 bases between. The DNA of the CDR3 is TGTGCCAGCAGCGTAGACGGGGGGCCCTACAATGAGCAGTTCTTC. Protein sequence: CASSVDGGPYNEQFF.

This sequence joins TRBV5-4 and TRBJ2-5; 9 nucleotides align to TRBD2. Germline V gives CDR1 SGHNT, CDR2 YYREEE (reference sequence). J was trimmed by 6 bases and V by 2 bases; bases with no gene match: 8. This CDR3 is 15 amino acids long. CDR3 DNA sequence: TGTGCCAGCAGCTTCTCGCGGGGGGGCTTTCAGACCCAGTACTTC. Protein sequence: CASSFSRGGFQTQYF. Full variable domain (rest looked up from reference TRBV5-4 and TRBJ2-5): ETGVTQSPTHLIKTRGQQVTLRCSSQSGHNTVSWYQQALGQGPQFIFQYYREEENGRGNFPPRFSGLQFPNYSSELNVNALELDDSALYLCASSFSRGGFQTQYFGPGTRLLVL.

V and J are TRBV19 and TRBJ2-7; TRBD2 is a possible D gene (6 bases). V was pared by 9 bases and J by 6 bases, with 18 bases between. CDR3 size: 13 residues. Germline V lookup: CDR1 LNHDA, CDR2 SQIVND (reference sequence). CDR3 sequence reads: CASQHTMGGEQYF. The CDR3 coding sequence is TGTGCCAGCCAGCACACCATGGGGGGCGAGCAGTACTTC.

The chain combines TRBV14 with TRBJ2-5, with D hard to call. The CDR3 contains 13 residues. The V gene's germline CDR1 is SGHDN and CDR2 FVKESK. V was pared by 3 bases and J by 3 bases, with 8 bases between. CDR3 sequence (DNA): TGTGCCAGCAGCCATTTTGGGAAAGAGACCCAGTACTTC. Protein sequence: CASSHFGKETQYF.

This clonotype was observed a single time. This sequence joins TRBV11-2 and TRBJ1-5; D is uncertain. Trimming pared 1 base from V and 9 bases from J, leaving 10 bases between. The CDR3 length is 13 residues. Germline CDR1 SGHAT, CDR2 FQNNGV. The CDR3 protein is CASSLAGSLPQHF. CDR3 in DNA: TGTGCCAGCAGCTTAGCGGGGAGTTTGCCCCAGCATTTT.

This clonotype was found many times. The gene calls are TRBV30 and TRBJ1-5; TRBD1 matches 12 bases. CDR3 length: 16 residues. Unmatched junction bases numbered 10, after V lost 4 bases and J lost 6 bases. Germline CDR1 and CDR2: GTSNPN and SVGIG (reference sequence). The CDR3 bases are TGTGCCTGGAAACTGGGACAGGGGGCATCGAGTCAGCCCCAGCATTTT. It is translated as CAWKLGQGASSQPQHF.

There are a few counts of this clonotype. V gene TRBV5-6 combines with J gene TRBJ2-3, with D uncertain. Trimming removed 0 bases at V and 2 bases at J, with 13 bases between. Germline CDR1 and CDR2: SGHDT and YYEEEE. CDR3 length: 16 residues. The CDR3 DNA follows: TGTGCCAGCAGCTTGGCGAGGACCAGAAACACAGATACGCAGTATTTT. This codes for CASSLARTRNTDTQYF. Variable domain in full (rest from reference TRBV5-6 and TRBJ2-3): DAGVTQSPTHLIKTRGQQVTLRCSPKSGHDTVSWYQQALGQGPQFIFQYYEEEERQRGNFPDRFSGHQFPNYSSELNVNALLLGDSALYLCASSLARTRNTDTQYFGPGTRLTVL.

This clonotype occurred many times. V gene TRBV2 combines with J gene TRBJ1-2; D may be TRBD1 (5 bases). The germline gives CDR1 SNHLY, CDR2 FYNNEI. This CDR3 has 14 amino acids. Trimming stripped 4 bases from V and 8 bases from J, with 17 bases between. CDR3 sequence: CASSATPGLGGYTF. Here the CDR3 DNA reads TGTGCCAGCAGTGCCACTCCGGGACTCGGCGGCTACACCTTC.

This clonotype showed up many times. This rearrangement joins TRBV18 to TRBJ2-5; 7 nucleotides align to TRBD1. The germline V gene has CDR1 KGHSH and CDR2 LQKENI. V dropped 4 bases and J dropped 4; count of bases not matched to a gene: 3. CDR3 length: 13 residues. The CDR3 nucleotides are TGTGCCAGCTCACTACGGGACAGAGAGACCCAGTACTTC. It specifies CASSLRDRETQYF.

This clonotype came up many times. V usage is TRBV30 and J usage is TRBJ1-2; 7 bases agree with TRBD1. Germline V gene data show CDR1 as GTSNPN and CDR2 as SVGIG (reference sequence). CDR3 size: 14 residues. With V trimmed by 2 bases and J by 8 bases, 11 bases remained unmatched. The CDR3 DNA sequence: TGTGCCTGGAGTCTGATACAGGGGACCGGAGGCTACACCTTC. Protein product: CAWSLIQGTGGYTF.

Ten or more counts support this clonotype. The chain joins TRBV15 to TRBJ1-1; D is ambiguous. Germline V gene sequence: CDR1 LNHNV, CDR2 YYDKDF (reference sequence). With 1 base removed from V and 0 bases from J, the gap between germline ends came to 6 bases. This CDR3 is 14 amino acids long. CDR3 residues: CATSRVEVNTEAFF. CDR3 nucleotides: TGTGCCACCAGCAGAGTGGAAGTGAACACTGAAGCTTTCTTT.

This clonotype was seen more than once but under ten times. V and J are TRBV6-2 or TRBV6-3 and TRBJ2-2; 8 nucleotides match TRBD1. V lost 5 bases, J lost 6 bases, and 2 bases stayed unmatched. CDR3 length equals 13 residues. Germline values: CDR1 MNHEY, CDR2 SVGEGT. CDR3 residues: CASSKQGAGELFF. The CDR3 nucleotides read TGTGCCAGCAGTAAACAGGGGGCCGGGGAGCTGTTTTTT.

This sequence joins TRBV2 and TRBJ1-3, with D tentatively TRBD1 (6 bases). Trimming took 5 bases from V and 0 from J, leaving 17 bases between them. CDR3 size: 17 residues. The germline V gene encodes CDR1 SNHLY and CDR2 FYNNEI. The CDR3 reads CASSLGQGPLSGNTIYF. The DNA of the CDR3 is TGTGCCAGCAGTTTAGGGCAGGGGCCTCTCTCTGGAAACACCATATATTTT.

This clonotype was counted a few times. The rearrangement links TRBV3-1 to TRBJ1-1, with D tentatively TRBD1 (5 bases). Germline-derived CDR1 and CDR2 are LGHDT and YNNKEL (reference sequence). Trimming pared 4 bases from V and 4 bases from J, leaving 13 bases between. The CDR3 sequence is 14 residues long. The CDR3 loop reads CASSRLRQSTEAFF. Here the CDR3 DNA reads TGTGCCAGCAGCCGCCTTAGACAGAGCACTGAAGCTTTCTTT.

CDR3 sequence (DNA): TGTGCCACCAGTGATTCGGACACCAATCAGCCCCAGCATTTT. It codes for CATSDSDTNQPQHF. The chain joins TRBV24-1 to TRBJ1-5; weak D call: TRBD1 (5 bases). V lost 2 bases, J lost 3 bases, and 7 bases lay in between. Germline CDR1 KGHDR, CDR2 SFDVKD. The CDR3 loop spans 14 amino acids.

In this sample, this clonotype turned up many times. The chain is built from TRBV20-1 and TRBJ1-1; tentative D call: TRBD1 (5 bases). Trimming took off 0 bases at V and 6 bases at J, with 14 bases between the two ends. Germline V gene lookup returns CDR1 DFQATT and CDR2 SNEGSKA (reference sequence). The CDR3 loop spans 14 amino acids. The CDR3 here is CSARERVGAPEAFF. The CDR3, as DNA: TGCAGTGCTAGAGAACGGGTCGGGGCTCCTGAAGCTTTCTTT.

V gene TRBV27 combines with J gene TRBJ2-3; D is undetermined. Germline CDR1 is MNHEY and CDR2 is SMNVEV (reference sequence). Trimming pared 1 base from V and 0 bases from J, leaving 14 bases between. The CDR3 is 17 residues long. The CDR3 here is CASSLFPYVTSTDTQYF. CDR3 DNA sequence: TGTGCCAGCAGTTTATTCCCTTATGTCACTAGCACAGATACGCAGTATTTT.